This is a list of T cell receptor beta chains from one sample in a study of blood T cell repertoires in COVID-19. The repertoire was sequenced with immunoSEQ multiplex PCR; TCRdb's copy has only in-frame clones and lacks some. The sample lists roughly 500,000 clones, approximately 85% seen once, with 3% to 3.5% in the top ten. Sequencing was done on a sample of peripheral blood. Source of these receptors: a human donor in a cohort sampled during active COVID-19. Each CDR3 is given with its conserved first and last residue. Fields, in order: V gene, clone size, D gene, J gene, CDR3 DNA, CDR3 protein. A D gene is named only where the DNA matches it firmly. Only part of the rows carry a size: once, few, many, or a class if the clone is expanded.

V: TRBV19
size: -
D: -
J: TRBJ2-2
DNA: TGTGCCAGTAAACGTTGGGGCACGAACACCGGGGAGCTGTTTTTT
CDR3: CASKRWGTNTGELFF

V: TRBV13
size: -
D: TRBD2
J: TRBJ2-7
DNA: TGTGCCAGCAGCGCCTCTAGCGGGAGGAGCTACGAGCAGTACTTC
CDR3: CASSASSGRSYEQYF

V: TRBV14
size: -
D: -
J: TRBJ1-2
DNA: TGTGCCAGCTCCCCCAGCGGGGGAGTGCCCGGCTACACCTTC
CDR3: CASSPSGGVPGYTF

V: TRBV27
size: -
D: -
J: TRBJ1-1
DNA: TGTGCCAGCAGATTCGCAGGGGTAGGGCGGAGTACTGAAGCTTTCTTT
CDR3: CASRFAGVGRSTEAFF

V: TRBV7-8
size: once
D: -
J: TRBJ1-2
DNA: TGTGCCAGCAGCTTAGCAGGGGCTGGAGGCTACACCTTC
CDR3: CASSLAGAGGYTF

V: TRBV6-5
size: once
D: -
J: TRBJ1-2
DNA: TGTGCCAGCAGGCCCGCGGGTCCCTATGGCTACACCTTC
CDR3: CASRPAGPYGYTF

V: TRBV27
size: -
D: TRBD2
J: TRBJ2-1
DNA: TGTGCCAGCAGTTTAGTTCTGAGGACTAGCGGTAATGAGCAGTTCTTC
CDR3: CASSLVLRTSGNEQFF

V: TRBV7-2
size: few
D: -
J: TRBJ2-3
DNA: TGTGCCATCCGTTGGAGCTCCCATACGCAGTATTTT
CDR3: CAIRWSSHTQYF

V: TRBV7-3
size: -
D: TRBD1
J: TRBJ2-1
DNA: TGTGCCAGCAGCTTATCGACAGGGGCAAATGAGCAGTTCTTC
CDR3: CASSLSTGANEQFF

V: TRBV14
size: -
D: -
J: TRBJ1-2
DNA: TGTGCCAGCAGCCAAGATCAACAGGGAGATGGCTACACCTTC
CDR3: CASSQDQQGDGYTF

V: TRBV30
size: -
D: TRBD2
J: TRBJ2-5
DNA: TGTGCCTGGAGTCCGGAGCGGGAGGGGCAAGAGACCCAGTACTTC
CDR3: CAWSPEREGQETQYF

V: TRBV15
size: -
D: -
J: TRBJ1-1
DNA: TGTGCCACCAGGAGAGGTCCTCGAGGGAACACTGAAGCTTTCTTT
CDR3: CATRRGPRGNTEAFF

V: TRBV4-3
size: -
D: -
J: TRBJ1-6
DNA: TGCGCCAGCAGCCAAGATGTTAGAGGGCTTAATTCACCCCTCCACTTT
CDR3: CASSQDVRGLNSPLHF

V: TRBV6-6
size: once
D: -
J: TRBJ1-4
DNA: TGTGCCAGCAGTTACAAGGACAGCCTTAATGAAAAACTGTTTTTT
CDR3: CASSYKDSLNEKLFF

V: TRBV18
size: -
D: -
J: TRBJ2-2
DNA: TGTGCCAGCTCACCAGGAGTTGGAGGCACCGGGGAGCTGTTTTTT
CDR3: CASSPGVGGTGELFF

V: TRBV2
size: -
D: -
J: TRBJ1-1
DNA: TGTGCCAGCAGTGAAAAGGTCCGGACAGTGGGCACTGAAGCTTTCTTT
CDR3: CASSEKVRTVGTEAFF

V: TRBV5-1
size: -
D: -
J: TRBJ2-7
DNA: TGCGCCAGCAGCTTTTCTAAGGGATCAGGGGCCGAGCAGTACTTC
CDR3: CASSFSKGSGAEQYF

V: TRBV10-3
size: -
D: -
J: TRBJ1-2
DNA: TGTGCCATCCTCTATGACTGGGTTTTTAACTATGGCTACACCTTC
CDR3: CAILYDWVFNYGYTF

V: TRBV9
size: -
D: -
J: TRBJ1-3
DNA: TGTGCCAGCAGCAAGACAGACTCTGGAAACACCATATATTTT
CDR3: CASSKTDSGNTIYF

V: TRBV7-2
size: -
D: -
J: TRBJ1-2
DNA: TGTGCCAGCAGCGCAGACAGTAACTATGGCTACACCTTC
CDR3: CASSADSNYGYTF

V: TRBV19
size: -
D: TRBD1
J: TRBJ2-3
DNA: TGTGCCAGTAGTATCCGTTCCGGGACAGCCACAGATACGCAGTATTTT
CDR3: CASSIRSGTATDTQYF

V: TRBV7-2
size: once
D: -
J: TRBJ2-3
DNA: TGTGCCAGCAGCTTAGAGTGGGGCCGGGATACGCAGTATTTT
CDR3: CASSLEWGRDTQYF

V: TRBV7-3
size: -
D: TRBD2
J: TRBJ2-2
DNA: TGTGCCAGCAGTCCTTTAGCGGGTCGTCACACCGGGGAGCTGTTTTTT
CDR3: CASSPLAGRHTGELFF

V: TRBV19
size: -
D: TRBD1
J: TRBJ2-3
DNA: TGTGCCAGTAGTCCCGGGACAGGGACAGATACGCAGTATTTT
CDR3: CASSPGTGTDTQYF

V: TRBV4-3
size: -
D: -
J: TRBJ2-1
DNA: TGCGCCAGCAGCCGAAGTGCCGGGTTTGAGCAGTTCTTC
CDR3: CASSRSAGFEQFF

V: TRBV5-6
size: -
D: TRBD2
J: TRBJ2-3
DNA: TGTGCCAGCAGCGCGAGCGGGAGTGGCCGAGATACGCAGTATTTT
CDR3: CASSASGSGRDTQYF

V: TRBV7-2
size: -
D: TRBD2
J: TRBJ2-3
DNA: TGTGCCAGCAGCTTAACTAGCGGGAAAGATACGCAGTATTTT
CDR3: CASSLTSGKDTQYF

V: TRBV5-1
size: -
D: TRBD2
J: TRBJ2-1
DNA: TGCGCCAGCAGCGGGGGACTAGCGGGAGTAGATGAGCAGTTCTTC
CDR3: CASSGGLAGVDEQFF

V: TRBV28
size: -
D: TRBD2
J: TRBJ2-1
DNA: TGTGCCAGCTCGGGGGGTCCCTACAATGAGCAGTTCTTC
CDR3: CASSGGPYNEQFF

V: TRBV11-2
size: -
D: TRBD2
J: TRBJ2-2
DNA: TGTGCCAGCACCCCCACCAGGCTAGCGGGATCGGGCGGGGAGCTGTTTTTT
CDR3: CASTPTRLAGSGGELFF

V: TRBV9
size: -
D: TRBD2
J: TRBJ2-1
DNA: TGTGCCAGCAGCGTAGGCGGAGCGGGAGAAGACAATGAGCAGTTCTTC
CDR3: CASSVGGAGEDNEQFF

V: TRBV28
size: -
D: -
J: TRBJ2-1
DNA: TGTGCCAGCAGTTTTGGCGGGAAGGCTGGTGAGCAGTTCTTC
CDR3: CASSFGGKAGEQFF

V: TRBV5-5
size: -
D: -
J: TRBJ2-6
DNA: TGTGCCAGCAGCCCGAGTTACTCTGGGGCCAACGTCCTGACTTTC
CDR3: CASSPSYSGANVLTF

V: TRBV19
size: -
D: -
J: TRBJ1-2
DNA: TGTGCCAGTAGTATCAACAGGGAGTTCGCATCCTATGGCTACACCTTC
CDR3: CASSINREFASYGYTF

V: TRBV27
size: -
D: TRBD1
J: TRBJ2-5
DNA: TGTGCCAGCAGCGGGCCGACAGGGCGAAAGACCCAGTACTTC
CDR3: CASSGPTGRKTQYF

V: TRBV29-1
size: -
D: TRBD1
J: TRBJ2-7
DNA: TGCAGCGTGGCACGGGACAGGTCTGCCGAGCAGTACTTC
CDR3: CSVARDRSAEQYF

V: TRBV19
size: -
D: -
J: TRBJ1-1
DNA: TGTGCCAGTAGTTTTGACAGGAACACTGAAGCTTTCTTT
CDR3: CASSFDRNTEAFF

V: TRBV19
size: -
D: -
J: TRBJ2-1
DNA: TGTGCCAGTAGTATCCCCGGGATGAACAATGAGCAGTTCTTC
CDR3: CASSIPGMNNEQFF

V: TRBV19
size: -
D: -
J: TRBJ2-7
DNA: TGTGCCAGTTCCTGGGCTGGTCCCCCTTCGCTACACGAGCAGTACTTC
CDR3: CASSWAGPPSLHEQYF

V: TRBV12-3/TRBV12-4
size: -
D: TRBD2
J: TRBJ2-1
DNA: TGTGCCAGCAGCCGGGGACTATACAATGAGCAGTTCTTC
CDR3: CASSRGLYNEQFF

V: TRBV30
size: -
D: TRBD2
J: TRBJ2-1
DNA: TGTGCCTGGCTAGCGGGACAATACAATGAGCAGTTCTTC
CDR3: CAWLAGQYNEQFF

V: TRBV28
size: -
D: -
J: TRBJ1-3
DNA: TGTGCCATCATAGGGAGCTCTGGAAACACCATATATTTT
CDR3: CAIIGSSGNTIYF

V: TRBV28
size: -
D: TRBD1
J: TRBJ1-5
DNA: TGTGCCAGCAGTCCCCCCGGGACAGCACTCAATCAGCCCCAGCATTTT
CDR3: CASSPPGTALNQPQHF

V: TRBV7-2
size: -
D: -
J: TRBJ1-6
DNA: TGTGCCAGCAGCTTAAGTTGGGGGGGTAGTTCACCCCTCCACTTT
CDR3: CASSLSWGGSSPLHF

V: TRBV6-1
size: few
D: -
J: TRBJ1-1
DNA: TGTGCCAGCAGTGACCCCTCAGGGGAAAGGAGCGACACTGAAGCTTTCTTT
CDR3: CASSDPSGERSDTEAFF

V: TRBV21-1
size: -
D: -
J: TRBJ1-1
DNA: TGTGCCAGCAGCAAATGGCCGTTGGCCGCTGAAGCTTTCTTT
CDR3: CASSKWPLAAEAFF